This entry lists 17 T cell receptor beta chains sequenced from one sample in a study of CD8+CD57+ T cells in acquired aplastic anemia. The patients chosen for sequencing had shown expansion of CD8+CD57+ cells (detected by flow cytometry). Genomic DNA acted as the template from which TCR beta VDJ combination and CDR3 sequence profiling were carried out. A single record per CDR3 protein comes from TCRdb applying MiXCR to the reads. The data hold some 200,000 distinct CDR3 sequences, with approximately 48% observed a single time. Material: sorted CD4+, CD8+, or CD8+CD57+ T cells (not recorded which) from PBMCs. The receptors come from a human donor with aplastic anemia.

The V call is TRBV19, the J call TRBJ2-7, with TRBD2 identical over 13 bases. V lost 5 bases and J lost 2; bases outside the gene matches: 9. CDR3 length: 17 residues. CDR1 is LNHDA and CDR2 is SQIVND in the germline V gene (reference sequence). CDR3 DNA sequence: TGTGCCAGTAGTTCCCGGACTAGCGGGGGCCCTACCTACGAGCAGTACTTC. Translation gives CASSSRTSGGPTYEQYF.

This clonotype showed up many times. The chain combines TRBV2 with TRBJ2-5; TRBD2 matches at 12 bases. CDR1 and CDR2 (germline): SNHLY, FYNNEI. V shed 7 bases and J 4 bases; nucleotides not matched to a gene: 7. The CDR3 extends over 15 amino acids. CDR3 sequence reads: CASTTSGGRGETQYF. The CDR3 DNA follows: TGTGCCAGCACCACTAGCGGGGGGAGGGGAGAGACCCAGTACTTC.

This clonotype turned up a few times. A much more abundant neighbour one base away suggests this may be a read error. This CDR3 is CASKGNFYGYTF. CDR3 bases: TGTGCCAGCAAGGGAAACTTCTATGGCTACACCTTC. The chain couples TRBV6-1 to TRBJ1-2; D ambiguous. This CDR3 has 12 residues. Germline values: CDR1 MNHNS, CDR2 SASEGT. The V and J ends lost 7 bases and 4 bases respectively, with 10 bases between them.

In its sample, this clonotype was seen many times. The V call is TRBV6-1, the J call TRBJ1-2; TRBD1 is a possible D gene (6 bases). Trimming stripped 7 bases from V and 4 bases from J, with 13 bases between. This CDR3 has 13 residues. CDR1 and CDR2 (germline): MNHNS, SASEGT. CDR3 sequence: CASTEGGPYGYTF. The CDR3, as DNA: TGTGCCAGCACCGAGGGGGGTCCCTATGGCTACACCTTC.

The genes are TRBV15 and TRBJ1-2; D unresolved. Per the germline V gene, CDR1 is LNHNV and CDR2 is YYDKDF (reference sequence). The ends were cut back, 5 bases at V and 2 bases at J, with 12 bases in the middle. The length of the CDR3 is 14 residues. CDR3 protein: CATSYVLGNYGYTF. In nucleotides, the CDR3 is TGTGCCACCAGCTACGTCTTGGGGAACTATGGCTACACCTTC.

The CDR3 here is CATATGGPDTQYF. For the CDR3, the DNA is TGTGCCACCGCGACAGGGGGCCCCGATACGCAGTATTTT. V and J are TRBV19 and TRBJ2-3, with TRBD1 matching over 10 bases. The germline V gene encodes CDR1 LNHDA and CDR2 SQIVND (reference sequence). This CDR3 region has 13 residues. V lost 10 bases to trimming and J lost 6 bases; unmatched junction nucleotides: 7.

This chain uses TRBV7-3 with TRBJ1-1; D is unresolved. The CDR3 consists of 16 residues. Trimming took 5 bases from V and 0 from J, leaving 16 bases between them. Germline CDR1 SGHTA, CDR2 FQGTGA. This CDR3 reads CASSGDQELMNTEAFF. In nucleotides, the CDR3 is TGTGCCAGCAGCGGCGATCAGGAATTGATGAACACTGAAGCTTTCTTT.

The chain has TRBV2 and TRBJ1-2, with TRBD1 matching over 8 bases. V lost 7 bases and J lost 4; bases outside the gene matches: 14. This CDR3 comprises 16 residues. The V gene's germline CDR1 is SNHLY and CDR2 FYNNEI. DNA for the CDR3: TGTGCCAGCATGAGAGGACAGGGCCATGGAGGCTATGGCTACACCTTC. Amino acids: CASMRGQGHGGYGYTF.

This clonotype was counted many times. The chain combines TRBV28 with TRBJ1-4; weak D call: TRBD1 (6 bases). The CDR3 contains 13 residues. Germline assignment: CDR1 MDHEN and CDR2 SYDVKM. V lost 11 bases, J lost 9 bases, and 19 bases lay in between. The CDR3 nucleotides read TGTGCCGCCGGGTCGGGGACAACTCAAAAACTGTTTTTT. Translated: CAAGSGTTQKLFF.

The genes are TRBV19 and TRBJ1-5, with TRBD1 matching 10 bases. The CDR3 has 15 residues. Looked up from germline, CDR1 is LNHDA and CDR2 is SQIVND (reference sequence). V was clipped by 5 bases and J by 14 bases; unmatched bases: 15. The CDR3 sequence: CASSAKGTGEKHEHF. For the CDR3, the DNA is TGTGCCAGTAGTGCTAAAGGGACAGGGGAAAAACACGAGCATTTT. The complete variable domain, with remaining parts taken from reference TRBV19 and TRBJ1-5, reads DGGITQSPKYLFRKEGQNVTLSCEQNLNHDAMYWYRQDPGQGLRLIYYSQIVNDFQKGDIAEGYSVSREKKESFPLTVTSAQKNPTAFYLCASSAKGTGEKHEHFGDGTRLSIL.

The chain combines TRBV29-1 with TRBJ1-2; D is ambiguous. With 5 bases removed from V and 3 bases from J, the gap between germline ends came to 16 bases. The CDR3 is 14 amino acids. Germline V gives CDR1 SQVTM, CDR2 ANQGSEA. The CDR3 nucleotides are TGCAGCGTTATAGAATCGGGCAGTGACTATGGCTACACCTTC. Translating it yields CSVIESGSDYGYTF. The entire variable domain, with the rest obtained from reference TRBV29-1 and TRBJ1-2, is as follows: SAVISQKPSRDICQRGTSLTIQCQVDSQVTMMFWYRQQPGQSLTLIATANQGSEATYESGFVIDKFPISRPNLTFSTLTVSNMSPEDSSIYLCSVIESGSDYGYTFGSGTRLTVV.

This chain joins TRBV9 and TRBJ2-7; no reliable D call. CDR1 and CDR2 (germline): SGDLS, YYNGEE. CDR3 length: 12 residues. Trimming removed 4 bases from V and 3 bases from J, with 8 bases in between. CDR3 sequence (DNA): TGTGCCAGCAGCTCGTCTGTCTACGAGCAGTACTTC. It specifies CASSSSVYEQYF.

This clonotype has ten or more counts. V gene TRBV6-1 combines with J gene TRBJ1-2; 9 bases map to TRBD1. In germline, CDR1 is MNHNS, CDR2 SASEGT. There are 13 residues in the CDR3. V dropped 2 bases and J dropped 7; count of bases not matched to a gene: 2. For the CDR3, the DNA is TGTGCCAGCAGTGAAACAGGGGGCGGTGGCTACACCTTC. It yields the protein CASSETGGGGYTF.

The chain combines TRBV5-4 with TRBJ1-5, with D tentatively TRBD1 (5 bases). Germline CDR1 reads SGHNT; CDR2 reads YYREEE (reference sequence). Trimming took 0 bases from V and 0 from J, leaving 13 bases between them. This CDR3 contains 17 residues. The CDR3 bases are TGTGCCAGCAGCTTGGCAGTAACAGGTTATAGCAATCAGCCCCAGCATTTT. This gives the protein CASSLAVTGYSNQPQHF.

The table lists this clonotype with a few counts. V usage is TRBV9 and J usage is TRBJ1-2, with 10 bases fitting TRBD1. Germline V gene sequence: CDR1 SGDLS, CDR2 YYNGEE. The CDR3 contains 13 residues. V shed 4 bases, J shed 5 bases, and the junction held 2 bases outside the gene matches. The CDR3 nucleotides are TGTGCCAGCAGCAAGGGACAGGGGTATGGCTACACCTTC. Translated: CASSKGQGYGYTF. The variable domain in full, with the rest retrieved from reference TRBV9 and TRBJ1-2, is DSGVTQTPKHLITATGQRVTLRCSPRSGDLSVYWYQQSLDQGLQFLIQYYNGEERAKGNILERFSAQQFPDLHSELNLSSLELGDSALYFCASSKGQGYGYTFGSGTRLTVV.

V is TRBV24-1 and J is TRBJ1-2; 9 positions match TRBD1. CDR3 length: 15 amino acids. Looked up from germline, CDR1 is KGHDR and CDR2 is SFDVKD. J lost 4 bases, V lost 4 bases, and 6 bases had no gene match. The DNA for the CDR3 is TGTGCCACCAGTGACCGACAGGGGGTCGGCTATGGCTACACCTTC. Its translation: CATSDRQGVGYGYTF.

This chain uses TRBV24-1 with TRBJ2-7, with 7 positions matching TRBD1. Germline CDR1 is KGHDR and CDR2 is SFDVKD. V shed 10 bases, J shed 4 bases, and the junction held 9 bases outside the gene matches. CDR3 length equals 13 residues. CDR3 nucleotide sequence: TGTGCCACTCAGCCGGGACAGAAGTACGAGCAGTACTTC. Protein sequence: CATQPGQKYEQYF.